This T cell receptor beta chain derives from a study of T cells in Graves' hyperthyroidism and ophthalmopathy. At the level of the study: Peripheral blood was obtained at initial diagnosis, preceding any treatment. Study-wide points: Using 13 V-J features, a model discriminated ophthalmopathy from stable hyperthyroidism.

Uncontrolled infection, other autoimmune disease, pregnancy or lactation barred patients from enrollment. Based on clinical symptoms, serum thyroxine and TRAb, thyroid ultrasound and orbital computed tomography, diagnoses were reached. As concerns this clonotype: Its matching antigen is unknown.

The TCR beta CDR3 regions underwent amplification using RNA transcripts as the source. When the TCR CDR3 underwent first-round RT-PCR, the HTBI primer set was used. Using its own MiXCR run on the multiplex PCR reads, TCRdb lists one record per CDR3 protein. Altogether about 640,000 distinct CDR3 sequences are present, less than 25% being singletons, with the ten largest covering around a third. CDR3 length: 17 amino acids. The germline CDR1 and CDR2 sequences are LNHDA and SQIVND (reference sequence). After removal of 1 base from V and 7 bases from J, the junction contained 4 bases not matched to a gene.

Source material: blood. The TCR originated in a man aged 25 to 40 with Graves' ophthalmopathy. This chain joins TRBV19 and TRBJ2-1, with 16 bases fitting TRBD2. CDR3 nucleotides: TGTGCCAGTAGTATAGTGGGACTAGCGGGAGGGCCGAATGAGCAGTTCTTC. Encoded protein: CASSIVGLAGGPNEQFF.